This TCR beta chain was identified in a study of T cells in women clearing cervical HPV infection. Turning to the study itself: Case blood drawn at lesion detection; control blood after infection cleared. With HLA typing for only a few women, HLA confounding remains possible.

The CDR3 totals 13 residues. CDR1 is PRHDT, CDR2 FYEKMQ, per germline (reference sequence). The V end was cut by 5 bases, the J end by 3 bases, with 8 bases between. Study-wide results and caveats: CIN3+ cases had significantly higher TCR richness than controls; evenness did not differ. Each sample's T-cell count was unknown, possibly confounding richness.

With respect to this clone: The antigen is not known. Read data end 3 residues before the CDR3 end; the end is taken from the germline J gene.

The data were produced by immunoSEQ multiplex PCR, yet TCRdb's version contains in-frame clones alone and is incomplete. Its clone listing holds more than 30,000 clones. J is TRBJ2-4 and V is TRBV13; D not certain. The TCR was taken from a woman between 18 and 75 years old with a cervical HPV16 infection that either progressed to CIN3+ or cleared (not recorded which). The sequencing input was blood buffy coat. CDR3 DNA (partial): TGTGCCAGCAGCCCCCCAGACAAAAACATT. It codes for CASSPPDKNI. In full, the CDR3 reads CASSPPDKNIQYF.